These T cell receptor beta chains were read from a single sample in a study of T cell responses to AZD1222 COVID-19 vaccine. The repertoire was sequenced with immunoSEQ multiplex PCR; TCRdb's copy has only in-frame clones and lacks some. The sample contains roughly 180,000 clones, 80% to 95% of which appear only once. The specimen was peripheral blood, collected 28 days after the second AZD1222 dose. Receptors were obtained from an adult who received the AZD1222 COVID-19 vaccine. The CDR3 runs from the conserved cysteine through the conserved F or W. Fields, in order: J gene, V gene, CDR3 protein.

>TRBJ2-3|TRBV10-1
CASMRVDTQYF
>TRBJ1-5|TRBV7-9
CASSRTSEVSQPQHF
>TRBJ1-5|TRBV10-3
CATDNGQAAQPQHF
>TRBJ1-1|TRBV18
CASTDRGLSFF
>TRBJ2-1|TRBV30
CAWSSPSRGRSYNEQFF
>TRBJ2-2|TRBV3-1/TRBV3-2
CASSQGWGAGELFF
>TRBJ1-2|TRBV6-2/TRBV6-3
CASSYEARSLGYTF
>TRBJ2-7|TRBV19
CASSSPGTISYEQYF
>TRBJ1-1|TRBV6-1
CASSSGLMNTEAFF
>TRBJ2-5|TRBV18
CASSPQGSETQYF
>TRBJ2-7|TRBV19
CASSTTAVGTYEQYF
>TRBJ2-3|TRBV27
CASSLRPDTQYF
>TRBJ2-1|TRBV3-1/TRBV3-2
CASSQGVLAGDEQFF
>TRBJ1-6|TRBV27
CASIQGSPLHF
>TRBJ1-1|TRBV19
CASSMRTAEAFF
>TRBJ2-7|TRBV5-1
CASSLKVRGQGSYEQYF